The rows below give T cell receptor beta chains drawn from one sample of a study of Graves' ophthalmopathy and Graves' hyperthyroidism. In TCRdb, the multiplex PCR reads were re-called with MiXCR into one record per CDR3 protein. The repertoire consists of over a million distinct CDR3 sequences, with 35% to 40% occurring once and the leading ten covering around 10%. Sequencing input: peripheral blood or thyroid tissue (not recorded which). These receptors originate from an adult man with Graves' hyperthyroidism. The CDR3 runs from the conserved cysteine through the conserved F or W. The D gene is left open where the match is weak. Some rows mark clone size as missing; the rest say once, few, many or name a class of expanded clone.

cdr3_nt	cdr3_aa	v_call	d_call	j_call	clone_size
TGTGCCAGCAGCCCAAGGGCCGAGCGGTCCTACGAGCAGTACTTC	CASSPRAERSYEQYF	TRBV11-2	.	TRBJ2-7	many
TGCGCCAGCAGCCAACTTGGGGCCTCCTACGAGCAGTACTTC	CASSQLGASYEQYF	TRBV4-1	.	TRBJ2-7	.
TGTGCCAGCAGCTTAGGGGGAGGGGACAGGGTGTCGAAGCAGTACTTC	CASSLGGGDRVSKQYF	TRBV7-9	TRBD1	TRBJ2-7	many
TGTGCCAGCAGCTTGGCGGGACCCTCCGAGCAGTACTTC	CASSLAGPSEQYF	TRBV5-8	.	TRBJ2-7	many
TGTGCCAGCAGCTTGGTAGGTCAGGAGAGCTCCTACGAGCAGTACTTC	CASSLVGQESSYEQYF	TRBV5-6	.	TRBJ2-7	.
TGTGCCATCAGTGAGTCCCAGGGGGCGCGTGGCTACACCTTC	CAISESQGARGYTF	TRBV10-3	TRBD1	TRBJ1-2	many
TGTGCCAGCAGCAACGACAGGGGGTGGGAAGGCTACACCTTC	CASSNDRGWEGYTF	TRBV5-4	TRBD1	TRBJ1-2	many
TGTGCCAGCAGTTTTTCCGGGTACCAAGAGACCCAGCACTTC	CASSFSGYQETQHF	TRBV2	.	TRBJ2-5	.
TGTGCCAGCAGCCTACAGGCAGGGGCCAATGAGCTGTTTTTT	CASSLQAGANELFF	TRBV7-2	.	TRBJ2-2	few
TGTGCCATCAGTGACGGGGAAAAACTGTTTTTT	CAISDGEKLFF	TRBV10-3	.	TRBJ1-4	many
TGTGCCATCAGTCTGGGGGGCCGTTCGAAGACCTTC	CAISLGGRSKTF	TRBV10-3	.	TRBJ1-2	.
TGTGCCAGCAGCGGCCACGGGACAGGGTTATCCGACGAGCAGTACTTC	CASSGHGTGLSDEQYF	TRBV7-8	TRBD1	TRBJ2-7	.
TGTGCCAGCAGCTTACTCGGGGGCTCTAATTCACCCCTCCACTTT	CASSLLGGSNSPLHF	TRBV7-3	.	TRBJ1-6	many
TGCGCCAGCAGCTTCACCGGGACACCCTACGAGCAGTACTTC	CASSFTGTPYEQYF	TRBV5-1	.	TRBJ2-7	.
TGTGCCACCAGCAGAGATTTCGGGGAGGGCTTTCAAGAGACCCAGTACTTC	CATSRDFGEGFQETQYF	TRBV15	TRBD2	TRBJ2-5	few
TGTGCCAGCAGCTTAGGACCTAACAATGAGCAGTTCTTC	CASSLGPNNEQFF	TRBV7-6	.	TRBJ2-1	.
TGTGCCATCAGACTAGCCGAGGGGGGGGATGAGCAGTTCTTC	CAIRLAEGGDEQFF	TRBV10-3	.	TRBJ2-1	.
TGTGCCAGCAGTTCGCGACAGGGGGCGGACGCTTTCTTT	CASSSRQGADAFF	TRBV12-3/TRBV12-4	TRBD1	TRBJ1-1	.
TGTGCCTGGGAGCGTGATTCACCCCTCCACTTT	CAWERDSPLHF	TRBV30	.	TRBJ1-6	few
TGTGCCAGCAATTCGGATAGTACCTATGGCTACACCTTC	CASNSDSTYGYTF	TRBV2	.	TRBJ1-2	many
TGTGCCAGTAGTCTCCTGGGACAGGGTTCCGCTGAAGCTTTCTTT	CASSLLGQGSAEAFF	TRBV19	TRBD1	TRBJ1-1	many
TGTGCCAGTAGTAAACTCCGGACAGTTCCTAATCAGCCCCAGCATTTT	CASSKLRTVPNQPQHF	TRBV19	.	TRBJ1-5	few
TGTGCCATCAGACCGGGACAGATACAAGAGACCCAGTACTTC	CAIRPGQIQETQYF	TRBV10-3	TRBD1	TRBJ2-5	many
TGTGCCAGCAGTTTGGTCGGCAGATCTAATTCACCCCTCCACTTT	CASSLVGRSNSPLHF	TRBV12-3/TRBV12-4	.	TRBJ1-6	many
TGTGCCAGCAGCTTGGCGGTCCCTAGCAATCAGCCCCAGCATTTT	CASSLAVPSNQPQHF	TRBV5-5	.	TRBJ1-5	many
TGCAGTGCCAGGGACAGCGGGAGGGCCAGCACCGGGGAGCTGTTTTTT	CSARDSGRASTGELFF	TRBV20-1	TRBD2	TRBJ2-2	few
TGTGCCAGCAGCTTGGAGGGGCTCTATGGCTACACCTTC	CASSLEGLYGYTF	TRBV7-2	.	TRBJ1-2	many
TGTGCCATCAGTAAGGACTATGAGACCCAGTACTTC	CAISKDYETQYF	TRBV10-3	.	TRBJ2-5	many
TGTGCCACCAGTGATGACGGACAGGCCCCTCTTCAAGCTTTCTTT	CATSDDGQAPLQAFF	TRBV24-1	TRBD1	TRBJ1-1	many
TGCGCCAGCAGCTTAGTGGGGACGGGCGAGCAGTACTTC	CASSLVGTGEQYF	TRBV7-9	.	TRBJ2-7	many
TGTGCCAGCAGTCCTGGGACGGGGGCAAGCAATCAGCCCCAGCATTTT	CASSPGTGASNQPQHF	TRBV2	.	TRBJ1-5	.
TGTGCCATCAGTGATACAGTTCCACAGTACTTC	CAISDTVPQYF	TRBV10-3	.	TRBJ2-7	.
.	CSVAGGTGELYF	TRBV29-1	.	TRBJ2-7	.
TGTGCCAGCAGCCGAGGACCGGGATCCTACGAGCAGTACTTC	CASSRGPGSYEQYF	TRBV14	.	TRBJ2-7	many
TGTGCCAGCAGTGAAGATCAGGGCTGGGAGACCCAGTACTTC	CASSEDQGWETQYF	TRBV6-5	.	TRBJ2-5	many
TGTGCCAGCAGCTTAGCCCTCCCGGGACTAGCGGGAGGATCCGCGTACGAGCAGTACTTC	CASSLALPGLAGGSAYEQYF	TRBV11-2	TRBD2	TRBJ2-7	.
TGTGCCAGCAGCTCCAAGGAAGAGACCCAGTACTTC	CASSSKEETQYF	TRBV9	.	TRBJ2-5	few